What follows is one T cell receptor beta chain and its context. The sample is drawn from a study of blood T cell repertoires in COVID-19. Study-level background: The United States, Italy and Spain were the sources of the acute and convalescent COVID-19 samples. T cells, B-cell-depleted T cells, or PBMCs provided the cDNA or gDNA that served as material.

V lost 7 bases and J lost 0; bases outside the gene matches: 5. Germline CDR1 is SQVTM and CDR2 is ANQGSEA. The CDR3 has 14 residues. Per the original methods: Reference gene primer amplification gave nucleated cell count estimates. TCRdb's copy holds only in-frame clones and misses some; the assay was immunoSEQ multiplex PCR. V and J calls and clone size are as listed in that table; D and trimming were resolved from the DNA. The sample shows 80,000 to 95,000 clones, 70% to 90% of them seen only once. The rearrangement links TRBV29-1 to TRBJ2-2, with 7 bases identical to TRBD1. The origin of this receptor is a man in his forties or fifties with active or convalescent COVID-19. Source material: peripheral blood. The CDR3, as DNA: TGCAGCGCCTCCGGGACAGCGAACACCGGGGAGCTGTTTTTT. This encodes CSASGTANTGELFF.